This T cell receptor beta chain was identified in a study of shared clonotypes between healthy human individuals. The repertoire was sequenced with immunoSEQ multiplex PCR; TCRdb's copy has only in-frame clones and lacks some. The sample shows some 2,400,000 clones, more than 90% of them seen only once. Germline CDR1 and CDR2: MDHEN and SYDVKM. V lost 3 bases and J 1 base, leaving 13 bases between the germline ends. CDR3 length equals 16 residues. Input material: naive CD4+ T cells sorted from blood. As for subset: CD45RA+ positively selected. The TCR originated in a man younger than 35 in good health. The chain has TRBV28 and TRBJ1-5; D gene uncertain. The CDR3 coding sequence is TGTGCCAGCAGTTTTCTAGGAGAAGGCAGCAATCAGCCCCAGCATTTT. It is translated as CASSFLGEGSNQPQHF.